The next 32 T cell receptor beta chains were all read from a single sample in a study of CD8+ T cells in alopecia areata. Isolated RNA was reverse transcribed into cDNA used as the sequencing template. The method was immunoSEQ multiplex PCR; TCRdb's version includes in-frame clones alone and lacks a portion of them. The sample has more than 7,000 clones; 60% to 85% are singletons. For a few of the biomarker-study patients, the CD4+ cells were further sorted so as to obtain CD25+CD127- cells. Sequenced input: CD4+ Tregs sorted from blood. These receptors were taken from a human donor with alopecia areata.

This clone was observed a handful of times. The rearrangement joins TRBV21-1 to TRBJ2-1; the table names TRBD2, a call not compared with the DNA. TRBV21-1 is termed a pseudogene. The CDR3 totals 13 residues. The CDR3 DNA reads TGTGCCAGCAGCCAGGGACTTGCGATGGAGCAGTTCTTC. This translates into CASSQGLAMEQFF.

This sequence joins TRBV29-1 and TRBJ2-3; D may be TRBD2 (5 bases). The V end lost 4 bases, the J end lost 0 bases, and 11 bases lay between the germline ends. Germline V gives CDR1 SQVTM, CDR2 ANQGSEA. The length of the CDR3 is 14 residues. CDR3 DNA: TGCAGCGTTGCCAGCGGAGTTAGCACAGATACGCAGTATTTT. Protein: CSVASGVSTDTQYF.

V gene TRBV5-1 combines with J gene TRBJ1-3, with D perhaps TRBD1 (6 bases). Germline assignment: CDR1 SGHRS and CDR2 YFSETQ. The CDR3 loop spans 13 amino acids. V lost 7 bases and J lost 3, with 11 bases in between. CDR3 bases: TGCGCCAGCGCCGGACAGAGTGGAAACACCATATATTTT. This gives the protein CASAGQSGNTIYF. The variable domain in full, completed from reference TRBV5-1 and TRBJ1-3, reads KAGVTQTPRYLIKTRGQQVTLSCSPISGHRSVSWYQQTPGQGLQFLFEYFSETQRNKGNFPGRFSGRQFSNSRSEMNVSTLELGDSALYLCASAGQSGNTIYFGEGSWLTVV.

V is TRBV11-2 and J is TRBJ1-4; D call uncertain. The CDR3 has 13 amino acids. Per germline, CDR1 SGHAT and CDR2 FQNNGV. V shed 0 bases and J shed 7 bases, with 6 bases lying between them. CDR3 sequence (DNA): TGTGCCAGCAGCTTAGACAGTGGTGAAAAACTGTTTTTT. This codes for CASSLDSGEKLFF.

The chain employs TRBV5-4 and TRBJ2-2; the match to TRBD2 covers 8 bases. The CDR3 is made up of 16 amino acids. The germline CDR1 and CDR2 sequences are SGHNT and YYREEE (reference sequence). Trimming cost V 1 base and J 8 bases; bases outside gene matches: 10. CDR3 sequence (DNA): TGTGCCAGCAGCTTGACGGCGGGGGGACCTCTGGGGGAGCTGTTTTTT. Its protein is CASSLTAGGPLGELFF.

This chain uses TRBV5-4 with TRBJ2-5, with D maybe TRBD1 (6 bases). The DNA end is more similar to TRBJ2-7, so the J call may be wrong. Germline V CDR1 and CDR2: SGHNT, YYREEE (reference sequence). The CDR3 is 15 residues long. The CDR3: CASSSKQGNSYEQYF. In DNA, the CDR3 is TGTGCCAGCAGCTCAAAACAGGGAAACTCCTACGAGCAGTACTTC.

The chain recombines TRBV5-1 with TRBJ2-5; no clear D. V was clipped by 0 bases and J by 3 bases, with 6 bases between them. This CDR3 is 13 amino acids long. Germline V lookup: CDR1 SGHRS, CDR2 YFSETQ. CDR3 residues: CASSLVRKETQYF. The CDR3 DNA reads TGCGCCAGCAGCTTGGTTAGAAAAGAGACCCAGTACTTC.

The rearrangement uses TRBV7-2 and TRBJ1-6; perhaps TRBD1 as D (5 bases). Germline loops: CDR1 SGHTA, CDR2 FQGNSA. V lost 5 bases and J lost 9, with 11 bases in between. CDR3 length equals 13 residues. CDR3 coding DNA: TGTGCCAGCAGCGCCCGCGGGGCTTCACCCCTCCACTTT. It translates to CASSARGASPLHF. The variable domain in full, completed from reference TRBV7-2 and TRBJ1-6, reads GAGVSQSPSNKVTEKGKDVELRCDPISGHTALYWYRQSLGQGLEFLIYFQGNSAPDKSGLPSDRFSAERTGGSVSTLTIQRTQQEDSAVYLCASSARGASPLHFGNGTRLTVT.

The rearrangement joins TRBV18 to TRBJ1-1; 7 bases are shared with TRBD1. CDR1 is KGHSH and CDR2 is LQKENI in the germline V gene. Trimming cost V 1 base and J 8 bases; bases outside gene matches: 7. CDR3 length: 14 amino acids. CDR3 nucleotides: TGTGCCAGCTCACCACAGGGGGCGAACTTAGAAGCTTTCTTT. The encoded protein is CASSPQGANLEAFF.

The chain has TRBV4-1 and TRBJ2-1; weak D call: TRBD1 (6 bases). With 3 bases removed from V and 6 bases from J, the gap between germline ends came to 15 bases. CDR3 length: 15 amino acids. Germline CDR1 is MGHRA and CDR2 is YSYEKL. CDR3 in amino acids: CASSQAGTNLNEQFF. CDR3 DNA: TGCGCCAGCAGCCAGGCCGGGACAAACCTCAATGAGCAGTTCTTC.

V and J are TRBV2 and TRBJ2-1; D is possibly TRBD2 (5 bases). Trimming took 5 bases from V and 0 from J, leaving 14 bases between them. The germline gives CDR1 SNHLY, CDR2 FYNNEI. CDR3 length equals 16 residues. In nucleotides, the CDR3 is TGTGCCAGCAGTTGGCAGCGGAGAAGCTCCTACAATGAGCAGTTCTTC. Residues: CASSWQRRSSYNEQFF. Full variable domain (remainder filled in from reference TRBV2 and TRBJ2-1): EPEVTQTPSHQVTQMGQEVILRCVPISNHLYFYWYRQILGQKVEFLVSFYNNEISEKSEIFDDQFSVERPDGSNFTLKIRSTKLEDSAMYFCASSWQRRSSYNEQFFGPGTRLTVL.

The chain has TRBV19 and TRBJ1-1, with TRBD1 as a possible D gene (6 bases). This CDR3 comprises 14 residues. V gave up 6 bases and J gave up 5 bases, with 16 bases separating them. Germline assignment: CDR1 LNHDA and CDR2 SQIVND (reference sequence). The CDR3 coding sequence is TGTGCCAGTAGGCCGAGGGGGGGACGAACTGAAGCTTTCTTT. Protein product: CASRPRGGRTEAFF.

The chain carries TRBV14 and TRBJ2-3, with 7 bases identical to TRBD1. V lost 4 bases and J lost 5; bases outside the gene matches: 9. Germline-derived CDR1 and CDR2 are SGHDN and FVKESK. The CDR3 has 15 residues. This CDR3 reads CASSRSTGFRDTQYF. The CDR3 region has the DNA TGTGCCAGCAGCCGCTCGACAGGGTTTAGAGATACGCAGTATTTT.

This chain uses TRBV5-1 with TRBJ2-7, with D perhaps TRBD2 (5 bases). Germline V gene data show CDR1 as SGHRS and CDR2 as YFSETQ. This CDR3 has 13 residues. V lost 5 bases to trimming and J lost 6 bases, with 15 bases between them. The CDR3 protein is CASSRDYWTEQYF. The CDR3 DNA reads TGCGCCAGCAGTCGGGATTATTGGACCGAGCAGTACTTC.

The chain links TRBV27 to TRBJ2-5; D is possibly TRBD2 (5 bases). The germline V gene encodes CDR1 MNHEY and CDR2 SMNVEV (reference sequence). V dropped 4 bases and J dropped 5 bases, with 11 bases sitting between them. This CDR3 comprises 13 residues. CDR3 sequence (DNA): TGTGCCAGCAGTTATTCGGGGTGGGAGACCCAGTACTTC. Its translation: CASSYSGWETQYF.

The chain is built from TRBV7-8 and TRBJ2-1; D is perhaps TRBD2 (6 bases). The germline V gene encodes CDR1 SGHVS and CDR2 FQNEAQ. V lost 5 bases to trimming and J lost 8 bases, with 13 bases between them. This CDR3 is built from 13 residues. CDR3 region: CASSPPRGDEQFF. CDR3 nucleotides: TGTGCCAGCAGCCCGCCGCGGGGTGATGAGCAGTTCTTC.

This clone was counted between two and nine times. The rearrangement uses TRBV10-3 and TRBJ2-1; D is undetermined. The ends were cut back, 6 bases at V and 7 bases at J, with 16 bases in the middle. The CDR3 covers 14 residues. The V gene's germline CDR1 is ENHRY and CDR2 SYGVKD. CDR3 amino acids: CAISPPPPENEQFF. DNA of the CDR3: TGTGCCATCAGCCCTCCCCCCCCGGAGAATGAGCAGTTCTTC.

This chain joins TRBV28 and TRBJ2-1, with 10 bases identical to TRBD2. The CDR3 contains 16 residues. Trimming removed 1 base from V and 7 bases from J; junction bases left unmatched: 7. CDR1 MDHEN and CDR2 SYDVKM come from the germline V gene. CDR3 sequence: CASSLFSSGGGNEQFF. The DNA for the CDR3 is TGTGCCAGCAGTTTATTTTCTAGCGGGGGTGGTAATGAGCAGTTCTTC.

The chain couples TRBV28 to TRBJ1-2; D remains unclear. In germline, CDR1 is MDHEN, CDR2 SYDVKM. Trimming took off 8 bases at V and 0 bases at J, with 13 bases between the two ends. This CDR3 has 14 residues. CDR3 DNA: TGTGCCAGCCTACGGACGGAGGCTAACTATGGCTACACCTTC. It codes for CASLRTEANYGYTF.

This clone was found once. This chain joins TRBV7-2 and TRBJ1-1; D perhaps matches TRBD1 (5 bases). Germline V gives CDR1 SGHTA, CDR2 FQGNSA. The CDR3 runs 13 residues. V dropped 5 bases and J dropped 4 bases, with 11 bases sitting between them. The CDR3 loop reads CASSQIGATEAFF. CDR3 bases: TGTGCCAGCAGCCAGATTGGGGCCACTGAAGCTTTCTTT.

Concerning this clone itself: One end of the junction does not line up with germline, which may come from a read error. Other nucleotide sequences in the sample specify the same CDR3. The chain joins TRBV15 to TRBJ1-1; tentatively, D is TRBD1 (6 bases). Germline CDR1 reads LNHNV; CDR2 reads YYDKDF (reference sequence). CDR3 length: 15 residues. The CDR3 loop is CATSRDRRGNTEAFF. In nucleotides, the CDR3 is TGTGCCACTAGCAGAGATCGCAGGGGGAACACTGAAGCTTTCTTT.

The genes are TRBV11-2 and TRBJ2-7, with TRBD2 matching 7 bases. V lost 3 bases to trimming and J lost 3 bases; unmatched junction nucleotides: 5. CDR1 SGHAT and CDR2 FQNNGV come from the germline V gene. The CDR3 has 14 amino acids. The CDR3 here is CASSFSGVVYEQYF. The CDR3 bases are TGTGCCAGCAGCTTCAGCGGGGTGGTCTACGAGCAGTACTTC.

There are a few counts of this clone. V and J are TRBV28 and TRBJ2-6; the D gene is possibly TRBD1 (5 bases). V dropped 3 bases and J dropped 2 bases, with 14 bases sitting between them. This CDR3 has 17 residues. Germline V lookup: CDR1 MDHEN, CDR2 SYDVKM. The CDR3 sequence: CASSLGQGWPGANVLTF. For the CDR3, the DNA is TGTGCCAGCAGTTTGGGTCAGGGCTGGCCTGGGGCCAACGTCCTGACTTTC.

The sample holds a few counts of this clone. The V and J genes are TRBV2 and TRBJ2-5, with D perhaps TRBD1 (5 bases). Germline CDR1 reads SNHLY; CDR2 reads FYNNEI. The ends were cut back, 4 bases at V and 5 bases at J, with 17 bases in the middle. The CDR3 runs 15 residues. The CDR3 is CASSGQGVGVETQYF. CDR3 sequence (DNA): TGTGCCAGCAGTGGTCAAGGGGTCGGTGTCGAGACCCAGTACTTC.

V is TRBV30 and J is TRBJ2-7; D possibly uses TRBD1 or TRBD2 (5 bases each). The germline CDR1 and CDR2 sequences are GTSNPN and SVGIG (reference sequence). Trimming took 0 bases from V and 8 from J, leaving 14 bases between them. This CDR3 is built from 13 residues. The chain's CDR3 is CAWSVLTGRKQYF. The CDR3, as DNA: TGTGCCTGGAGTGTACTTACGGGACGGAAGCAGTACTTC.

The table lists this clone with a count of one. The chain employs TRBV14 and TRBJ2-3; the D gene is possibly TRBD2 (5 bases). CDR3 length: 20 amino acids. Germline V gives CDR1 SGHDN, CDR2 FVKESK. V dropped 6 bases and J dropped 1 base, with 29 bases sitting between them. The CDR3 protein is CASSSRLTVVREWGTDTQYF. The CDR3, as DNA: TGTGCCAGCAGTTCCCGACTTACAGTCGTGAGGGAATGGGGCACAGATACGCAGTATTTT. Supplemented by reference TRBV14 and TRBJ2-3, the full variable domain reads EAGVTQFPSHSVIEKGQTVTLRCDPISGHDNLYWYRRVMGKEIKFLLHFVKESKQDESGMPNNRFLAERTGGTYSTLKVQPAELEDSGVYFCASSSRLTVVREWGTDTQYFGPGTRLTVL.

This clone was observed a handful of times. CDR3 loop: CSGKGRGEHNEQFF. For the CDR3, the DNA is TGCAGCGGCAAAGGGCGGGGGGAACACAATGAGCAGTTCTTC. This chain connects TRBV29-1 to TRBJ2-1; 8 bases align to TRBD2. The CDR3 totals 14 residues. V trimming: 7 bases; J trimming: 5 bases; junction bases outside the gene matches: 10. Germline CDR1 reads SQVTM; CDR2 reads ANQGSEA.

This clone was detected a few times. This sequence joins TRBV28 and TRBJ2-1; D might be TRBD2 (6 bases). V shed 3 bases and J shed 0 bases, with 9 bases lying between them. Germline V gene lookup returns CDR1 MDHEN and CDR2 SYDVKM. CDR3 size: 15 residues. The CDR3 region has the DNA TGTGCCAGCAGTTTTTACGGGAGCTCCTACAATGAGCAGTTCTTC. It specifies CASSFYGSSYNEQFF.

The chain uses TRBV7-9 and TRBJ2-4; D might be TRBD1 or TRBD2, each matching 6 bases. CDR1 SEHNR and CDR2 FQNEAQ come from the germline V gene (reference sequence). Trimming stripped 1 base from V and 8 bases from J, with 24 bases between. This CDR3 spans 18 amino acids. The CDR3 here is CASSLGSLIPGAVDIQYF. DNA for the CDR3: TGTGCCAGCAGCTTAGGGTCCCTAATTCCGGGGGCGGTGGACATTCAGTACTTC.

V usage is TRBV18 and J usage is TRBJ2-5; D is unresolved. The J call could be wrong; TRBJ2-7 is a better fit for the DNA end. The CDR3 runs to 13 residues. In germline, CDR1 is KGHSH, CDR2 LQKENI. The CDR3 here is CASSPPRTYEQYF. Written as DNA, the CDR3 is TGTGCCAGCTCACCACCGAGGACCTACGAGCAGTACTTC.

The rearrangement joins TRBV13 to TRBJ2-1; 7 bases are shared with TRBD1. Per the germline V gene, CDR1 is PRHDT and CDR2 is FYEKMQ (reference sequence). The ends lost 3 bases at V and 6 bases at J; junction bases unmatched: 5. The CDR3 loop spans 14 amino acids. CDR3 sequence reads: CASSFWDSRNEQFF. The CDR3 nucleotides are TGTGCCAGCAGCTTTTGGGACAGCCGCAATGAGCAGTTCTTC.

This clone was observed a handful of times. The genes are TRBV27 and TRBJ2-3, with D possibly TRBD2 on 6 matching bases. Germline V lookup: CDR1 MNHEY, CDR2 SMNVEV (reference sequence). The CDR3 is 14 residues long. Trimming stripped 3 bases from V and 2 bases from J, with 9 bases between. The CDR3, as DNA: TGTGCCAGCAGTTTTGGAGGGATCACAGATACGCAGTATTTT. Translated, it gives CASSFGGITDTQYF.